This TCR beta chain was captured in a study of T-cell reconstitution after alpha-beta-depleted transplantation in children. Unique molecular identifiers featured in how the TCRbeta library was prepared. TCRdb itself ran the PCR reads through MiXCR, one entry per CDR3 protein. The data show more than 550,000 distinct CDR3 sequences, roughly a tenth seen once. With 2 bases clipped from V and 6 bases from J, the junction kept 10 bases outside the gene matches. Germline loops: CDR1 SGDLS, CDR2 YYNGEE. CDR3 length: 17 amino acids. This sequence was found in a human donor who donated a stem cell graft to a child with acute myeloid leukemia. The chain has TRBV9 and TRBJ2-2, with TRBD1 matching 10 bases. The sequencing here drew on PBMCs from the stem cell graft donor, taken from the stem cell graft. CDR3 DNA sequence: TGTGCCAGCAGCGTTTTGACAGGGGGCACGAATGCCGGGGAGCTGTTTTTT. This codes for CASSVLTGGTNAGELFF.